Sequencing of this T cell receptor (beta chain) was carried out in a study of shared clonotypes between healthy human individuals (TCRdb year 2020). For context, the study as a whole: The cohort comprised two women and a few men aged 18 to 49 years. For each donor, CD4 naive and CD4 memory were each given three plates, CD8 naive was given two plates, and CD8 memory was given one plate. The study deeply sequenced blood TCR repertoires of about five healthy adults to estimate repertoire size and the extent of clonotype sharing between individuals. To increase sequencing depth and limit assay-specific biases, different laboratories used diverse techniques to prepare libraries and sequence TCR repertoires. Each donor's leukapheresis produced roughly between roughly 0.9 and 9 billion PBMCs. Results the study describes overall, beyond this receptor: Sampling was limited to blood, and TCR repertoires in tissue likely differ from TCR repertoires in blood. Even with the large sequencing depth, rarefaction of the sorted-subset datasets indicated that sequencing was incomplete. Roughly 5% of naive CD4, roughly 3.6% of naive CD8, about 2.5% of memory CD4, and 0.4% of memory CD8 clonotypes were shared across a few donors. Compared with non-shared clonotypes, clonotypes shared by all four sorted-subset donors had higher generation probabilities. Estimated clonotype richness was generally larger for naive than for memory subsets. Pairwise subsampling led to the expectation that sequencing depth would affect the degree of clonotype sharing among donors. Because the study included a small number of donors, the genetic and exposure-history diversity represented was limited.

The donors were healthy, HIV-negative adults who had no recently reported acute infections or vaccinations. Every donor was a Caucasian adult living in Nashville, Tennessee, USA. CD4+ T cells were enriched through magnetic negative selection, after which naive cells were positively selected on CD45RA and the remaining negative fraction served as the memory subset. After blood collection by leukapheresis, PBMCs were isolated using Ficoll-Histopaque density gradient centrifugation and then cryopreserved in the vapor phase of liquid nitrogen. Analytical flow cytometry was used to check the purity and quantity of each magnetically sorted T cell population. Each sorted fraction had its genomic DNA isolated and then quantified by UV absorbance on a Nanodrop 2000c. The germline V gene yields SGHRS for CDR1 and YFSETQ for CDR2. V sheds 5 bases and J sheds 3 bases, leaving 16 bases between their ends. Reading from cysteine to phenylalanine, the CDR3 counts 15 amino acids. Of the read, only the CDR3 DNA is kept; its 45 bases are in frame from base 1.

In regard to this clone: Its specific antigen is unknown. One base away there is no much larger clone; base qualities are not given.

Using the deep immunoSEQ assay, TCR CDR3 regions were amplified from genomic DNA by multiplex PCR. Extracted genomic DNA from each cell subset was spread evenly across all wells of several immunoSEQ 96-well plates, with each plate serving as a replicate. Each replicate PCR for sorted subsets received 150 to 250 ng genomic DNA, equal to roughly 33,000 T cell genomes. Purified libraries were quantified with a Qubit 3.0 fluorometer, sized on a Bioanalyzer 2100, and re-quantified with the KAPA Library Quantification kit. Each immunoSEQ 96-well plate was sequenced on its own single-read 150-cycle Illumina NextSeq 550 flow cell. As for the authors' bioinformatics: Because the immunoSEQ output held only junctional sequences and lacked quality scores, the filtering could not match the filtering applied to full-length reads. To assign V/J genes and CDR3, sequences were annotated using PyIR, a Python wrapper for IgBLAST v1.9, with IMGT germline references. Reads were filtered out if the reads had weak V/J assignments (E-value above 1e-6), no CDR3, stop codons, out-of-frame junctions, or ambiguous translated residues. A V3J clonotype was defined by an identical inferred V gene, J gene, and CDR3 amino acid sequence. Percentage overlap between repertoires was calculated by dividing the number of shared unique clonotypes by the size of the smaller repertoire. Repertoire richness was assessed with RTK rarefaction, the Chao1 estimator, and Recon v2.1 estimates of unobserved clonotypes. Generation probabilities for all TCRbeta clonotypes obtained by the gDNA method from a handful of donors were computed using OLGA. The table was pulled from immuneACCESS by TCRdb, which kept in-frame rearrangements only. Such tables lose some clones; where checked, under half of the loss comes from unresolved V genes, and the rest has no known cause. V, J and clone size were drawn from that table, and D and trimming were deduced from the DNA. In this sample the table shows some 1 million clones, about 80% of which occur a single time. The top ten clones comprise 1.4% of the sample.

This TCR derives from a man aged 18 to 35 in good health. The sequenced sample was memory CD4+ T cells sorted from blood. The cell subset or site label, as the study defines it: CD45RA-negative fraction. This sequence uses TRBV5-1 and TRBJ2-3, and the D gene may be TRBD1, 6 bases matching. The CDR3 reads as follows: CASRDAARGTDTQYF. At the DNA level, the sequence is TGCGCCAGCAGGGACGCGGCCAGGGGAACAGATACGCAGTATTTT.